The next 11 T cell receptor beta chains were all read from a single sample in a study of cytomegalovirus exposure and HLA in healthy donors. The PCR used 60 Vbeta and 13 Jbeta primers. Only in-frame clones appear in the TCRdb table, and some are missing; sequencing was by immunoSEQ multiplex PCR. Across 85,000 to 110,000 clones, the top ten clones capture about 3.2% of the sample. The specimen was PBMCs. The receptor source for this set is a man aged 35 to 55 in good health and CMV-seronegative.

Details on this clone: Other nucleotide sequences from this sample produce the same CDR3. Written as DNA, the CDR3 is TGTGCCAGCAGTGTAGGGGGCACTGAAGCTTTCTTT. This sequence encodes CASSVGGTEAFF. J is TRBJ1-1 and V is TRBV6-1; tentatively, D is TRBD1 (6 bases). The germline V gene encodes CDR1 MNHNS and CDR2 SASEGT. Trimming pared 4 bases from V and 4 bases from J, leaving 7 bases between. The CDR3 is made up of 12 amino acids.

The chain joins TRBV19 to TRBJ2-1; 9 bases fit TRBD2. There are 13 residues in the CDR3. The V gene's germline CDR1 is LNHDA and CDR2 SQIVND (reference sequence). Trimming took 5 bases from V and 8 from J; bases not matched to a gene: 4. The CDR3 is CASSARTSDEQFF. The DNA of the CDR3 is TGTGCCAGTAGTGCCCGGACTAGCGATGAGCAGTTCTTC.

This chain uses TRBV6-1 with TRBJ2-3; 10 bases are a match to TRBD1. Germline CDR1 MNHNS, CDR2 SASEGT. With 11 bases clipped from V and 7 bases from J, the junction kept 9 bases outside the gene matches. The CDR3 loop spans 13 amino acids. The CDR3 DNA reads as TGTGCCGCCAAGACAGGGGGCTTGAATACGCAGTATTTT. It codes for CAAKTGGLNTQYF.

The rearrangement uses TRBV11-3 and TRBJ2-6; the match to TRBD1 covers 9 bases. Germline V lookup: CDR1 SGHNT, CDR2 YENEEA. The CDR3 totals 18 residues. The junction had 10 bases not matched to a gene; V was cut back by 5 bases and J by 2 bases. CDR3 DNA: TGTGCCAGCAGCCCAGGACAGGGGTCTTCTACTGGGGCCAACGTCCTGACTTTC. Amino acids: CASSPGQGSSTGANVLTF.

V and J are TRBV18 and TRBJ1-4; D unresolved. Between the trimmed V and J ends, which lost 1 base and 0 bases, there was a span of 6 bases. The length of the CDR3 is 15 residues. Germline CDR1 reads KGHSH; CDR2 reads LQKENI. The CDR3 region is CASSPQPATNEKLFF. The CDR3 coding sequence is TGTGCCAGCTCACCACAGCCCGCAACTAATGAAAAACTGTTTTTT.

V usage is TRBV6-5 and J usage is TRBJ2-5, with a tentative D call TRBD2 (5 bases). Germline V CDR1 and CDR2: MNHEY, SVGAGI. With 4 bases removed from V and 1 base from J, the gap between germline ends came to 10 bases. CDR3 length equals 14 residues. The chain's CDR3 is CASSFSSPQETQYF. In nucleotides, the CDR3 is TGTGCCAGCAGTTTTTCTAGCCCCCAAGAGACCCAGTACTTC.

V usage is TRBV18 and J usage is TRBJ2-5; 9 nucleotides align to TRBD1. This CDR3 comprises 15 residues. Germline V gene data show CDR1 as KGHSH and CDR2 as LQKENI. V trimming: 3 bases; J trimming: 5 bases; junction bases outside the gene matches: 7. The CDR3 here is CASSPRTGDGETQYF. The DNA for the CDR3 is TGTGCCAGCTCACCCAGGACAGGGGACGGGGAGACCCAGTACTTC.

The rearrangement joins TRBV27 to TRBJ1-2, with no clear D. CDR1 and CDR2 from the germline V gene are MNHEY and SMNVEV (reference sequence). Trimming took 0 bases from V and 10 from J, leaving 9 bases between them. The CDR3 runs 12 residues. CDR3 protein: CASSLSGSVYTF. For the CDR3, the DNA is TGTGCCAGCAGTTTATCCGGTAGCGTCTACACCTTC.

This sequence joins TRBV28 and TRBJ1-1, with 8 bases aligning to TRBD1. The CDR3 totals 14 residues. V gave up 5 bases and J gave up 11 bases; unmatched junction bases: 13. CDR1 and CDR2 (germline): MDHEN, SYDVKM. The CDR3 sequence: CASSQDRGRRGAFF. The CDR3 DNA is TGTGCCAGCAGTCAAGACAGGGGAAGAAGAGGCGCTTTCTTT.

The chain links TRBV1 to TRBJ2-7; TRBD2 is taken as the D call from the table, unchecked against the DNA. TRBV1 is a known pseudogene. The CDR3 contains 15 residues. In DNA form, the CDR3 reads TGCACCAGCAGCCAAGATCTTAACGGTCGCTACGAGCAGTACTTC. Encoded protein: CTSSQDLNGRYEQYF.

In nucleotides, the CDR3 is TGTGCCAGCAGCTTAGTCGGGGAGCTAGGGCAGCCCCAGCATTTT. This gives the protein CASSLVGELGQPQHF. The genes are TRBV7-2 and TRBJ1-5; no firm D call. In germline, CDR1 is SGHTA, CDR2 FQGNSA. V was shortened by 1 base and J by 7 bases, with 14 bases between the two germline ends. The CDR3 loop spans 15 amino acids.